The 7 T cell receptor beta chains listed next were all sequenced from one sample in a study of blood T cell repertoires in COVID-19. TCRdb's copy holds only in-frame clones and misses some; the assay was immunoSEQ multiplex PCR. The table lists tens of thousands of clones, around 86% of them singletons, with approximately 40% in the top ten. Sequenced: peripheral blood. All receptors come from an elderly man with acute or convalescent COVID-19.

The rearrangement joins TRBV28 to TRBJ1-1; D possibly corresponds to TRBD1 (6 bases). Between the trimmed V and J ends, which lost 7 bases and 5 bases, there was a span of 11 bases. The CDR3 runs to 12 residues. CDR1 and CDR2 from the germline V gene are MDHEN and SYDVKM. CDR3 nucleotide sequence: TGTGCCAGCAAACAGGGATCGACTGAAGCTTTCTTT. Protein: CASKQGSTEAFF.

The V call is TRBV7-3, the J call TRBJ2-2; TRBD1 agrees at 10 bases. This CDR3 region has 15 residues. Looked up from germline, CDR1 is SGHTA and CDR2 is FQGTGA. The V segment lost 1 base and the J segment 7 bases; nucleotides outside the gene matches: 3. DNA for the CDR3: TGTGCCAGCAGCTTAAGACAGGGGGCTGTCGGGGAGCTGTTTTTT. Encoded protein: CASSLRQGAVGELFF.

With regard to this clone: The junction departs from germline at one end; a sequencing error may be responsible. The CDR3 DNA reads as TGTGCCAGCCATCTAGGCCAGGGACTGCCTGCCTACTTT. Translated, it gives CASHLGQGLPAYF. The chain uses TRBV6-5 and TRBJ1-6, with D perhaps TRBD1 (5 bases). CDR1 is MNHEY, CDR2 SVGAGI, per germline. CDR3 size: 13 residues.

CDR3 protein: CASSKTQTGNTIYF. The CDR3 bases are TGCGCCAGCAGCAAGACCCAAACCGGGAACACCATATATTTT. This chain joins TRBV5-1 and TRBJ1-3, with D unresolved. The CDR3 is 14 amino acids. CDR1 and CDR2 (germline): SGHRS, YFSETQ. The V end was cut by 4 bases, the J end by 7 bases, with 15 bases between.

V usage is TRBV19 and J usage is TRBJ2-4; 10 nucleotides match TRBD2. With 5 bases clipped from V and 3 bases from J, the junction kept 13 bases outside the gene matches. This CDR3 contains 18 residues. Germline CDR1 LNHDA, CDR2 SQIVND (reference sequence). CDR3 loop: CASSPRTSGGGDKNIQYF. The CDR3 nucleotides are TGTGCCAGTAGTCCGCGGACTAGCGGAGGGGGGGACAAAAACATTCAGTACTTC.

The V gene is TRBV19, the J gene TRBJ1-5, with 8 bases fitting TRBD1. The CDR3 sequence is 16 residues long. V lost 3 bases, J lost 6 bases, and 10 bases stayed unmatched. The germline V gene has CDR1 LNHDA and CDR2 SQIVND (reference sequence). The CDR3 DNA sequence: TGTGCCAGTAGTATCCCGGGACAGGCTCAGGGTCAGCCCCAGCATTTT. It translates to CASSIPGQAQGQPQHF.

The chain employs TRBV2 and TRBJ2-1, with 8 bases identical to TRBD1. CDR1 SNHLY and CDR2 FYNNEI come from the germline V gene. The V segment lost 4 bases and the J segment 2 bases; nucleotides outside the gene matches: 4. The CDR3 is made up of 15 amino acids. The chain's CDR3 is CASSVQDRAYNEQFF. For the CDR3, the DNA is TGTGCCAGCAGTGTGCAGGACAGGGCCTACAATGAGCAGTTCTTC.